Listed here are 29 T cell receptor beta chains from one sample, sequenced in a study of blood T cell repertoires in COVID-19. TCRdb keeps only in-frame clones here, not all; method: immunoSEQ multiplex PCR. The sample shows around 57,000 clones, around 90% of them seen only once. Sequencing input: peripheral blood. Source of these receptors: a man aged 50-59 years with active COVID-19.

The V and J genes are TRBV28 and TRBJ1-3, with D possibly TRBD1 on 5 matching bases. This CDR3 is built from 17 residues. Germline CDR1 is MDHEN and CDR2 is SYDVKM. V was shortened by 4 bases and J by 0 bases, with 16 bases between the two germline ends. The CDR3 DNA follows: TGTGCCAGCAGTTCCCCTCTAGACAGTAGCTCTGGAAACACCATATATTTT. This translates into CASSSPLDSSSGNTIYF.

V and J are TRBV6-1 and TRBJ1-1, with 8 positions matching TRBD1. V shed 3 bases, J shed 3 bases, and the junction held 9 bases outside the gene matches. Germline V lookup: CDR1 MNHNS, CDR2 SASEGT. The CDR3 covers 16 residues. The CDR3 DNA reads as TGTGCCAGCAGTGATAGTGACAGGGGTGGGGACACTGAAGCTTTCTTT. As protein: CASSDSDRGGDTEAFF.

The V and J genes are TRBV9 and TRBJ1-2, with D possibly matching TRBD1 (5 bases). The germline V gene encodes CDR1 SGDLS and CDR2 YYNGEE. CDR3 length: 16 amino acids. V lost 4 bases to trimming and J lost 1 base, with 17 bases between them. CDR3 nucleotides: TGTGCCAGCAGCATCGACCAGGGCTTCGGTAACTATGGCTACACCTTC. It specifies CASSIDQGFGNYGYTF. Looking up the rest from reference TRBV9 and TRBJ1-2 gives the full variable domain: DSGVTQTPKHLITATGQRVTLRCSPRSGDLSVYWYQQSLDQGLQFLIQYYNGEERAKGNILERFSAQQFPDLHSELNLSSLELGDSALYFCASSIDQGFGNYGYTFGSGTRLTVV.

This chain's CDR3 is CASSTAYEQYF. The CDR3 DNA is TGTGCCAGCAGCACTGCCTACGAGCAGTACTTC. The chain employs TRBV11-2 and TRBJ2-7; D unclear. Germline assignment: CDR1 SGHAT and CDR2 FQNNGV. V dropped 5 bases and J dropped 2 bases, with 4 bases sitting between them. The CDR3 is 11 amino acids. Full variable domain (missing parts from reference TRBV11-2 and TRBJ2-7): EAGVAQSPRYKIIEKRQSVAFWCNPISGHATLYWYQQILGQGPKLLIQFQNNGVVDDSQLPKDRFSAERLKGVDSTLKIQPAKLEDSAVYLCASSTAYEQYFGPGTRLTVT.

The CDR3 region is CASRPTETYGYTF. Written as DNA, the CDR3 is TGTGCCAGCAGACCGACAGAAACCTATGGCTACACCTTC. The rearrangement joins TRBV12-3 or TRBV12-4 to TRBJ1-2, with D possibly TRBD1 on 5 matching bases. This CDR3 contains 13 residues. The V end was cut by 6 bases, the J end by 4 bases, with 12 bases between.

CDR3 in amino acids: CASTLKGSGGGYTF. CDR3 nucleotides: TGTGCCAGCACCCTAAAGGGGTCAGGGGGGGGCTACACCTTC. The gene calls are TRBV28 and TRBJ1-2, with 7 bases identical to TRBD1. The CDR3 extends over 14 amino acids. The V and J ends lost 7 bases and 8 bases, in that order; junction bases with no gene match: 13. Germline V CDR1 and CDR2: MDHEN, SYDVKM.

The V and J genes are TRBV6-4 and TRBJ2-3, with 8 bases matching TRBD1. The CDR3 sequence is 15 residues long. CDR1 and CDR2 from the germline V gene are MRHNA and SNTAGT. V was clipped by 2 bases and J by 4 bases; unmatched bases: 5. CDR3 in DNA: TGTGCCAGCAGTGACGACGCAGGGGGCGCAGATACGCAGTATTTT. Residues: CASSDDAGGADTQYF.

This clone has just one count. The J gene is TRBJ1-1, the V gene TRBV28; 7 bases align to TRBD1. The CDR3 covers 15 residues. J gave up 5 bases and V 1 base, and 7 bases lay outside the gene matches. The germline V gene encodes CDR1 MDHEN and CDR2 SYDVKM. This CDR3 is CASSLLATGPTEAFF. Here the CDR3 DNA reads TGTGCCAGCAGTTTATTGGCGACAGGGCCTACTGAAGCTTTCTTT.

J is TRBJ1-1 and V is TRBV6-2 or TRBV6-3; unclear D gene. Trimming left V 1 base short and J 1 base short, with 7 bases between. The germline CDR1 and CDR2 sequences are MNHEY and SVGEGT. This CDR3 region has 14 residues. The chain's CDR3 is CASSYFGPNTEAFF. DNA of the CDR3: TGTGCCAGCAGTTACTTTGGCCCGAACACTGAAGCTTTCTTT.

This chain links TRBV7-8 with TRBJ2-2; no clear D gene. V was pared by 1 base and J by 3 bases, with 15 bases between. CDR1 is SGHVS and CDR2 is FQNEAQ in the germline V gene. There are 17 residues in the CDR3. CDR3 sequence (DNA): TGTGCCAGCAGCTTAGGTCTCACGGCAGAGGACACCGGGGAGCTGTTTTTT. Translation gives CASSLGLTAEDTGELFF. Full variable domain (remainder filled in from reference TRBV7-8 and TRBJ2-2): GAGVSQSPRYKVAKRGQDVALRCDPISGHVSLFWYQQALGQGPEFLTYFQNEAQLDKSGLPSDRFFAERPEGSVSTLKIQRTQQEDSAVYLCASSLGLTAEDTGELFFGEGSRLTVL.

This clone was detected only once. The CDR3 spells CASSIVGARNYGYTF. Written as DNA, the CDR3 is TGTGCCAGTAGTATTGTGGGGGCCAGGAACTATGGCTACACCTTC. The genes are TRBV19 and TRBJ1-2, with TRBD1 as a possible D gene (6 bases). This CDR3 has 15 residues. CDR1 and CDR2 from the germline V gene are LNHDA and SQIVND (reference sequence). Trimming stripped 3 bases from V and 2 bases from J, with 13 bases between.

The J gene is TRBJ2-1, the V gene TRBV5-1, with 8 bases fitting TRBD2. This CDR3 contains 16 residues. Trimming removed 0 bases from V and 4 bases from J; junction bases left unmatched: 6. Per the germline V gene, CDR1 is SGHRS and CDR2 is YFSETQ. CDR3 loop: CASSLASSGLYNEQFF. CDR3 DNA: TGCGCCAGCAGCTTGGCTTCTAGCGGGCTATACAATGAGCAGTTCTTC.

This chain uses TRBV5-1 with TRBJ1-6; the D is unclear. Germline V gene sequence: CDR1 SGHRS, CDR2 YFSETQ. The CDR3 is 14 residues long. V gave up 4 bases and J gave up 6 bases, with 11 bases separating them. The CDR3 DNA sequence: TGCGCCAGCAGCCTCCGGGATCTTAATTCACCCCTCCACTTT. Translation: CASSLRDLNSPLHF.

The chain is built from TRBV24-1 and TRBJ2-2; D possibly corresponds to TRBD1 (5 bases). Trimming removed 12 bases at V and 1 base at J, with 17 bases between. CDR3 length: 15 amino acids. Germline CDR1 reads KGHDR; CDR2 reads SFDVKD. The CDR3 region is CAAGKGAKNTGELFF. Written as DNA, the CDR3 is TGTGCCGCAGGGAAAGGGGCGAAGAACACCGGGGAGCTGTTTTTT.

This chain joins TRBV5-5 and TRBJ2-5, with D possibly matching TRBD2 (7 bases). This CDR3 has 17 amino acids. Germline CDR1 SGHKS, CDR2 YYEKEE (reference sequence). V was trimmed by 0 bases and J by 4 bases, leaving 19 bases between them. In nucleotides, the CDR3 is TGTGCCAGCAGCTTGGTTCCGGGGACTATCAGGGGAGAGACCCAGTACTTC. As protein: CASSLVPGTIRGETQYF.

In DNA, the CDR3 is TGTGCCAGCAGTCCCGGCGCAGGTTCTGGAAACACCATATATTTT. It is translated as CASSPGAGSGNTIYF. This sequence joins TRBV6-5 and TRBJ1-3; D not certain. V shed 5 bases and J shed 1 base, with 12 bases lying between them. Germline V gene sequence: CDR1 MNHEY, CDR2 SVGAGI. The CDR3 sequence is 15 residues long.

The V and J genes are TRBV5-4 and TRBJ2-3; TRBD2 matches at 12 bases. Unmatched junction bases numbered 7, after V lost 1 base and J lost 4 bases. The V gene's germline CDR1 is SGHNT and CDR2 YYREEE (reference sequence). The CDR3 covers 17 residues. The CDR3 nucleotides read TGTGCCAGCAGCTTGCGGAGACTAGCGGGAGAGGCAGATACGCAGTATTTT. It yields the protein CASSLRRLAGEADTQYF.

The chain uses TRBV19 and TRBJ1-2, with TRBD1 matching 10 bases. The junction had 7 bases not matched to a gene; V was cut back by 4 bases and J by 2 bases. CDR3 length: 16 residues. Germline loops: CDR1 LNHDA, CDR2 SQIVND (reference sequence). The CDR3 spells CASSTRQGARNYGYTF. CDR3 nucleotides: TGTGCCAGTAGTACCCGACAGGGGGCGCGAAACTATGGCTACACCTTC.

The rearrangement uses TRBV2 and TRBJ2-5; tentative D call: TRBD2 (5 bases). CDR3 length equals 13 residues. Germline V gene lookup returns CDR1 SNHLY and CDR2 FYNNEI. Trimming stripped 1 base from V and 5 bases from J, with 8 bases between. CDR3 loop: CASSEETGETQYF. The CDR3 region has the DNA TGTGCCAGCAGTGAAGAGACGGGGGAGACCCAGTACTTC.

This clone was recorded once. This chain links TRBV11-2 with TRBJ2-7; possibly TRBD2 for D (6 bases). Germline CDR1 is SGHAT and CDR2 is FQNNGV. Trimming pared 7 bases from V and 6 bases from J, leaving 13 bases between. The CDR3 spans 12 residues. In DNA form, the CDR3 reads TGTGCCAGCACCCTGGGGGGATCCGAGCAGTACTTC. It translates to CASTLGGSEQYF.

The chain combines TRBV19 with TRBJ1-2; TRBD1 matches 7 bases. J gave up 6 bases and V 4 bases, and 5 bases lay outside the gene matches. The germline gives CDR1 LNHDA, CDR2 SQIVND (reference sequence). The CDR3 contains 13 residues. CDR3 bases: TGTGCCAGTAGTAGACAGGGCCTCGATGGCTACACCTTC. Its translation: CASSRQGLDGYTF.

DNA of the CDR3: TGTGCCAGCAGTGAGAGGACAGGGGGCGAAACAGATACGCAGTATTTT. Translation: CASSERTGGETDTQYF. The V gene is TRBV2, the J gene TRBJ2-3; 11 nucleotides match TRBD1. Germline loops: CDR1 SNHLY, CDR2 FYNNEI. The CDR3 has 16 amino acids. V lost 3 bases to trimming and J lost 3 bases; unmatched junction nucleotides: 5.

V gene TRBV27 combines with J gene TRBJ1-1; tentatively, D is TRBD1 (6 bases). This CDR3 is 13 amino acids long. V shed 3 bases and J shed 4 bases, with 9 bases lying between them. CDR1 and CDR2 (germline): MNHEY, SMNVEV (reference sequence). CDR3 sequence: CASSFAGATEAFF. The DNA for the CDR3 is TGTGCCAGCAGTTTTGCAGGGGCCACTGAAGCTTTCTTT.

This chain's CDR3 is CASSLTGTSSNSYEQYF. CDR3 DNA sequence: TGCGCCAGCAGCCTAACCGGGACTAGCAGTAACTCCTACGAGCAGTACTTC. J is TRBJ2-7 and V is TRBV5-1; 9 bases are a match to TRBD2. Germline lookup yields CDR1 SGHRS and CDR2 YFSETQ. V was pared by 4 bases and J by 0 bases, with 11 bases of the junction left unmatched. The CDR3 is 17 amino acids. Full variable domain (outside the CDR3, taken from reference TRBV5-1 and TRBJ2-7): KAGVTQTPRYLIKTRGQQVTLSCSPISGHRSVSWYQQTPGQGLQFLFEYFSETQRNKGNFPGRFSGRQFSNSRSEMNVSTLELGDSALYLCASSLTGTSSNSYEQYFGPGTRLTVT.

CDR3 protein: CASSYPPDADSSYEQYF. The CDR3 coding sequence is TGTGCCAGCAGTTACCCCCCGGATGCGGACAGCTCCTACGAGCAGTACTTC. This chain connects TRBV6-2 or TRBV6-3 to TRBJ2-7, with TRBD1 as a possible D gene (6 bases). The CDR3 length is 17 residues. Germline-derived CDR1 and CDR2 are MNHEY and SVGEGT. The germline V and J ends were trimmed by 2 bases and 0 bases, with 17 bases remaining between them.

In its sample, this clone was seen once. The CDR3: CASSQEGLFGDQYF. DNA for the CDR3: TGTGCCAGCAGCCAAGAGGGACTTTTCGGGGACCAGTACTTC. The chain uses TRBV14 and TRBJ2-5; tentatively, D is TRBD2 (6 bases). This CDR3 spans 14 amino acids. The V end was cut by 0 bases, the J end by 10 bases, with 15 bases between. CDR1 SGHDN and CDR2 FVKESK come from the germline V gene.

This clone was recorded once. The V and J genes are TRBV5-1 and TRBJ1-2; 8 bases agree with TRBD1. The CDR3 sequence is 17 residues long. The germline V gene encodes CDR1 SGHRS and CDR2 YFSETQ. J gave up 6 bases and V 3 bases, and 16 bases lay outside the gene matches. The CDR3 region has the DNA TGCGCCAGCAGCTCCCCAGTGGTGGACAGGGTAGTAGATGGCTACACCTTC. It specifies CASSSPVVDRVVDGYTF.

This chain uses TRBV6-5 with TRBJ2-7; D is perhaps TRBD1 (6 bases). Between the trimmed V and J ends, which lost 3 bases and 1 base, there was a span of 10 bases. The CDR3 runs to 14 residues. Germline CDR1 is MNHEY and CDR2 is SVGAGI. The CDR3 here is CASSYLQGSYEQYF. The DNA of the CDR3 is TGTGCCAGCAGTTATCTTCAGGGGTCCTACGAGCAGTACTTC.

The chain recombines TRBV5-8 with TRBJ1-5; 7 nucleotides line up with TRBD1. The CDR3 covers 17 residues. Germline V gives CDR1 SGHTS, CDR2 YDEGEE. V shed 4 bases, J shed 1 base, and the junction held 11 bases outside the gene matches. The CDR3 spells CASSEGQWGYSNQPQHF. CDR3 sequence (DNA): TGTGCCAGCAGCGAGGGACAGTGGGGTTACAGCAATCAGCCCCAGCATTTT.